What follows are 10 T cell receptor beta chains derived from one specimen sequenced in a study of blood T cells in healthy people across ages. The authors ran a second PCR of roughly 6 to 11 cycles using a sample-barcoded 5' primer and a J-beta primer mix. TCRdb called the 5' RACE reads again in MiXCR, with one record for every CDR3 protein. The sample shows fewer than 1.5 million distinct CDR3 sequences, 42% of them seen only once. The sample taken for sequencing was blood. These receptor sequences come from a woman aged 18-29 years in good health.

V and J are TRBV4-1 and TRBJ2-7, with 8 bases fitting TRBD1. Matching the DNA end better, TRBJ2-5 makes the J call doubtful. The germline gives CDR1 MGHRA, CDR2 YSYEKL. CDR3 length: 16 residues. CDR3 in amino acids: CASSQGQGSPRETQYF. As DNA, the CDR3 is TGCGCCAGCAGCCAAGGACAGGGGAGCCCCCGAGAGACCCAGTACTTC.

As for this clonotype: One end of the junction is discordant with germline, which a read error may explain. This chain connects TRBV7-9 to TRBJ1-2; D gene unclear. Germline V gene sequence: CDR1 SEHNR, CDR2 FQNEAQ (reference sequence). The length of the CDR3 is 14 residues. In DNA, the CDR3 is TGTGCCAGCAGCTTCATATCCTCTAACTATGGCCACACCTTC. Residues: CASSFISSNYGHTF. The variable domain in full, completed from reference TRBV7-9 and TRBJ1-2, reads DTGVSQNPRHKITKRGQNVTFRCDPISEHNRLYWYRQTLGQGPEFLTYFQNEAQLEKSRLLSDRFSAERPKGSFSTLEIQRTEQGDSAMYLCASSFISSNYGHTFGSGTRLTVV.

This clonotype was observed a few times. The rearrangement links TRBV12-3 or TRBV12-4 to TRBJ2-7; TRBD2 agrees at 15 bases. This CDR3 is 16 amino acids long. J was trimmed by 4 bases and V by 6 bases; bases with no gene match: 7. CDR3 in amino acids: CASRKTGTSGRYEQYF. The DNA for the CDR3 is TGTGCCAGCAGAAAAACCGGGACTAGCGGGAGGTACGAGCAGTACTTC.

This CDR3 reads CSALTGQTYGYTF. DNA for the CDR3: TGCAGCGCCCTGACGGGACAGACCTATGGCTACACCTTC. The chain couples TRBV29-1 to TRBJ1-2; 7 bases are shared with TRBD1. The length of the CDR3 is 13 residues. Germline values: CDR1 SQVTM, CDR2 ANQGSEA. V lost 7 bases to trimming and J lost 4 bases; unmatched junction nucleotides: 9.

Ten or more counts support this clonotype. This chain links TRBV20-1 with TRBJ2-1; D unclear. CDR3 length: 12 amino acids. Trimming took off 1 base at V and 1 base at J, with 2 bases between the two ends. Germline CDR1 is DFQATT and CDR2 is SNEGSKA (reference sequence). This CDR3 is CSARGSYNEQFF. The CDR3 DNA follows: TGCAGTGCTAGAGGGTCCTACAATGAGCAGTTCTTC.

The chain recombines TRBV7-9 with TRBJ2-3; 14 bases agree with TRBD2. Unmatched junction bases numbered 19, after V lost 10 bases and J lost 1 base. Looked up from germline, CDR1 is SEHNR and CDR2 is FQNEAQ (reference sequence). The CDR3 covers 20 residues. The CDR3 loop reads CAIPPSGTSGSGGGTDTQYF. The CDR3 coding sequence is TGTGCCATCCCCCCGTCCGGGACTAGCGGGAGCGGTGGGGGCACAGATACGCAGTATTTT.

The chain couples TRBV6-1 to TRBJ1-1; D gene unclear. The CDR3 contains 13 residues. V was clipped by 8 bases and J by 1 base, with 11 bases between them. Germline CDR1 is MNHNS and CDR2 is SASEGT. The DNA for the CDR3 is TGTGCCAGCGCCCGGGCCGCGAACACTGAAGCTTTCTTT. The encoded protein is CASARAANTEAFF.

V usage is TRBV5-1 and J usage is TRBJ1-2, with D possibly matching TRBD1 (5 bases). The CDR3 is 17 amino acids. Per the germline V gene, CDR1 is SGHRS and CDR2 is YFSETQ. Deletions cut 0 bases from V and 6 bases from J, with 21 bases between. CDR3 bases: TGCGCCAGCAGCTTGGCCATACAGGCTCAAGTCAACCATGGCTACACCTTC. The encoded protein is CASSLAIQAQVNHGYTF.

This clonotype was observed a few times. The rearrangement joins TRBV6-1 to TRBJ1-2; TRBD1 might be the D (5 bases). The CDR3 has 13 residues. V lost 2 bases to trimming and J lost 4 bases, with 8 bases between them. Germline V gene lookup returns CDR1 MNHNS and CDR2 SASEGT. The CDR3 DNA is TGTGCCAGCAGTGAATCAGGGAGCTATGGCTACACCTTC. It yields the protein CASSESGSYGYTF.

The chain carries TRBV7-9 and TRBJ2-3; the D call may be TRBD1 or TRBD2 (5 bases each). The V and J ends lost 5 bases and 6 bases respectively, with 24 bases between them. This CDR3 region has 17 residues. Germline V gene sequence: CDR1 SEHNR, CDR2 FQNEAQ (reference sequence). This CDR3 is CASSVRGGTAEKDTQYF. CDR3 DNA: TGTGCCAGCAGCGTCCGGGGCGGTACAGCGGAGAAGGATACGCAGTATTTT.